This T cell receptor beta chain came from a study of shared clonotypes between healthy human individuals. The donor population consisted of healthy HIV-negative adults with no recent acute infections or vaccinations. Measured with immunoSEQ multiplex PCR; TCRdb has only the in-frame clones, and not every one. The sample consists of roughly 380,000 clones, roughly 96% of them appearing once. V dropped 3 bases and J dropped 7 bases, with 17 bases sitting between them. The CDR3 covers 15 residues. Germline V lookup: CDR1 SGHRS, CDR2 YFSETQ. This TCR was sampled from a man younger than 40 in good health. The rearrangement links TRBV5-1 to TRBJ2-1; TRBD1 might be the D (8 bases). The sequencing input was memory CD8+ T cells sorted from blood. Noted subset: CD45RO+ cells pooled with CCR7-negative TemRA cells. The CDR3 DNA follows: TGCGCCAGCAGCTCCGGACAGGGAGGGGGGAATGAGCAGTTCTTC. Its translation is CASSSGQGGGNEQFF.